This note documents a single T cell receptor beta chain sequence. This entry is derived from a study of cytomegalovirus exposure and HLA in healthy donors. Sequencing used immunoSEQ multiplex PCR; TCRdb keeps in-frame clones, though not all of them. The sample lists fewer than 120,000 clones; roughly 90% were seen once. Sequencing was performed on PBMCs. The receptor was isolated from a woman aged 25 to 39 in good health and CMV-seropositive.

This CDR3 is CASSRPSGDIPFF. The CDR3 DNA follows: TGTGCCAGCAGCAGGCCCTCCGGGGACATCCCTTTCTTT. The chain joins TRBV13 to TRBJ1-1; a possible D gene is TRBD1 (6 bases). V was trimmed by 5 bases and J by 12 bases, leaving 19 bases between them. Germline assignment: CDR1 PRHDT and CDR2 FYEKMQ (reference sequence). The CDR3 length is 13 residues.